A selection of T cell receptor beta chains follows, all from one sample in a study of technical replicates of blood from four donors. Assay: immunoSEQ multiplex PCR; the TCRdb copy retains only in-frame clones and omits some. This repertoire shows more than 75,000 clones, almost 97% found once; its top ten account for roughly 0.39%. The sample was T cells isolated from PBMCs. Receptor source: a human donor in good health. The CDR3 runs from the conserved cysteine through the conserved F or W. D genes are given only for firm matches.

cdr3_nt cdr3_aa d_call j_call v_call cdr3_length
TGTGCCAGTAGTATAGGGCAGGGGACTACTCAAGAGACCCAGTACTTC CASSIGQGTTQETQYF - TRBJ2-5 TRBV19 16
TGTGCCAGCAGCCGAGATTCGGGACTAGCGGATTCCAACCAAGAGACCCAGTACTTC CASSRDSGLADSNQETQYF TRBD2 TRBJ2-5 TRBV11-3 19
TGCGCCAGCAGTCAATCGGGTTATCAGCCCCAGCATTTT CASSQSGYQPQHF - TRBJ1-5 TRBV10-2 13
TGTGCCAGCAGTTCCAGTGCCAGGGGGCTTGGCAATCAGCCCCAGCATTTT CASSSSARGLGNQPQHF TRBD1 TRBJ1-5 TRBV28 17
TGCGCCAGCAGCCAATATAGCGGGGGCTCCTACGAGCAGTACTTC CASSQYSGGSYEQYF TRBD2 TRBJ2-7 TRBV4-3 15
TGTGCCAGCAGTGAACGGGGGGCGAACACTGAAGCTTTCTTT CASSERGANTEAFF - TRBJ1-1 TRBV2 14
TGTGCCAGCACCTCCCGGGGAGAAGGCTCCTACGAGCAGTACTTC CASTSRGEGSYEQYF - TRBJ2-7 TRBV11-1 15
TGTGCCAGCAGCGGACCATCAGGGGCCTCCTACAATGAGCAGTTCTTC CASSGPSGASYNEQFF - TRBJ2-1 TRBV5-6 16
TGTGCCAGCAGGACCGGGACAGGGGGCGAGCAGTACTTC CASRTGTGGEQYF TRBD1 TRBJ2-7 TRBV6-5 13
TGTGCCTGGAGTATGGTTAGGAACAGGGCACCTTCTAACTATGGCTACACCTTC CAWSMVRNRAPSNYGYTF - TRBJ1-2 TRBV30 18
TGTGCCAGCAGTTACTCGGGCTCTAGGGGCGGCGGGGAGCTGTTTTTT CASSYSGSRGGGELFF - TRBJ2-2 TRBV6-6 16